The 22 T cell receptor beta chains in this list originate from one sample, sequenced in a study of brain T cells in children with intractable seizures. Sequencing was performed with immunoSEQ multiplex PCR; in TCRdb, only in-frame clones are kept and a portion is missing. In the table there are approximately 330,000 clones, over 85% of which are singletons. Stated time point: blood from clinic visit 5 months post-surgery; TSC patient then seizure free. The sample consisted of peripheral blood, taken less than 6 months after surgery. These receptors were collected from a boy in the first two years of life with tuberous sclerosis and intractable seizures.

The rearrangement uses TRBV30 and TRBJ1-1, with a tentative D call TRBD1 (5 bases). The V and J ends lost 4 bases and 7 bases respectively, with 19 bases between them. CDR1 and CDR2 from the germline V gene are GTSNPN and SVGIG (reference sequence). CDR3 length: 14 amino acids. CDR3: CAWNDEGEIGEAFF. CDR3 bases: TGTGCCTGGAACGACGAAGGGGAAATAGGTGAAGCTTTCTTT.

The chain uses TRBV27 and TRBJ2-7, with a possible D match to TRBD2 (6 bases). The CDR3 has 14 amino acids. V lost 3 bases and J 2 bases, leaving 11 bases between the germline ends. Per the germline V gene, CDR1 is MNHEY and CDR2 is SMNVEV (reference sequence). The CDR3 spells CASSLAGTTYEQYF. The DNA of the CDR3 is TGTGCCAGCAGTTTGGCGGGGACGACCTACGAGCAGTACTTC.

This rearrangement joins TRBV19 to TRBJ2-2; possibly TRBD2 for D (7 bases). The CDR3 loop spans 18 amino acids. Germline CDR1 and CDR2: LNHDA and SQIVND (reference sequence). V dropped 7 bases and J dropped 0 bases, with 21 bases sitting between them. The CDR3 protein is CASTSKGKGGTNTGELFF. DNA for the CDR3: TGTGCCAGTACTTCAAAGGGGAAGGGGGGGACGAACACCGGGGAGCTGTTTTTT.

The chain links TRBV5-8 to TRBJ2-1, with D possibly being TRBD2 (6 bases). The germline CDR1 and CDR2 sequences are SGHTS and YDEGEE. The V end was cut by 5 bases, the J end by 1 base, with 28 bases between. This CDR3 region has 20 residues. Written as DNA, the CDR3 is TGTGCCAGCAGGCCTTCTGGGAGGACCGGGAGAAGAAGTTCCTACAATGAGCAGTTCTTC. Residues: CASRPSGRTGRRSSYNEQFF.

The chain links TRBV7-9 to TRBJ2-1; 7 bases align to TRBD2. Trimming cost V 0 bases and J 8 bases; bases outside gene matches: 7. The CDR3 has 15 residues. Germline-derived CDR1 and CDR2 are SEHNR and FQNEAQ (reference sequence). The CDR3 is CASSLAGGPSDEQFF. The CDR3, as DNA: TGTGCCAGCAGCTTAGCGGGAGGGCCCTCCGATGAGCAGTTCTTC.

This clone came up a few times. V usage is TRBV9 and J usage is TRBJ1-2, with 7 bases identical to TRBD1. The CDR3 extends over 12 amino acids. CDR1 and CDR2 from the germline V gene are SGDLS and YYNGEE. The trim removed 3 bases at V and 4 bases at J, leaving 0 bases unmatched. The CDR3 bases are TGTGCCAGCAGCGCAGGGGGCTATGGCTACACCTTC. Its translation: CASSAGGYGYTF.

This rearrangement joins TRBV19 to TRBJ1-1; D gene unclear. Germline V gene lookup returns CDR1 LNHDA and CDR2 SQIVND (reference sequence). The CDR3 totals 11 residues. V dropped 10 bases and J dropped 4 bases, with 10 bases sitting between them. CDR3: CATRVGTEAFF. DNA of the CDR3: TGTGCCACTAGGGTGGGCACTGAAGCTTTCTTT. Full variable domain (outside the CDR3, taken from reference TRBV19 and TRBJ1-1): DGGITQSPKYLFRKEGQNVTLSCEQNLNHDAMYWYRQDPGQGLRLIYYSQIVNDFQKGDIAEGYSVSREKKESFPLTVTSAQKNPTAFYLCATRVGTEAFFGQGTRLTVV.

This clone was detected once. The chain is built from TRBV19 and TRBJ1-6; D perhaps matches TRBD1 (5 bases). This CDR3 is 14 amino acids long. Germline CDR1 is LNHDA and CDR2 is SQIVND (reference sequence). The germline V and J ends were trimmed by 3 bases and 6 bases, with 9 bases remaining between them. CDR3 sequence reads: CASSMGGINSPLHF. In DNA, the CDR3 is TGTGCCAGTAGTATGGGGGGAATTAATTCACCCCTCCACTTT.

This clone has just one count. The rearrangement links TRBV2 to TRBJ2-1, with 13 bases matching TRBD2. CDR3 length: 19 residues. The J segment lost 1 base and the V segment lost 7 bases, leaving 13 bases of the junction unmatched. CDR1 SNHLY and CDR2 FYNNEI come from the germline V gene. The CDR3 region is CASTPPLAGGGLSYNEQFF. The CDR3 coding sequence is TGTGCCAGCACCCCACCACTAGCGGGAGGGGGGTTATCCTACAATGAGCAGTTCTTC.

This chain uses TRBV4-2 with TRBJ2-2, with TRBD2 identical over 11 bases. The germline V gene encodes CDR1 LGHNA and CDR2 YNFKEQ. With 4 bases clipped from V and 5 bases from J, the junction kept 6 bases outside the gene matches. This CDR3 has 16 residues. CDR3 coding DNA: TGTGCCAGCAGCCTTAGCGGGAGGGCAAAAACCGGGGAGCTGTTTTTT. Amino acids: CASSLSGRAKTGELFF.

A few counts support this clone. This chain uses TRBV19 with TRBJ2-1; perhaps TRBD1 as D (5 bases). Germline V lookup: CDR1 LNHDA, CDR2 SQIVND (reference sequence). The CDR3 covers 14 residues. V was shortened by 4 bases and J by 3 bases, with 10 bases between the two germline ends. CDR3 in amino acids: CASSRGQDYNEQFF. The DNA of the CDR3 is TGTGCCAGTAGTAGAGGACAAGACTACAATGAGCAGTTCTTC.

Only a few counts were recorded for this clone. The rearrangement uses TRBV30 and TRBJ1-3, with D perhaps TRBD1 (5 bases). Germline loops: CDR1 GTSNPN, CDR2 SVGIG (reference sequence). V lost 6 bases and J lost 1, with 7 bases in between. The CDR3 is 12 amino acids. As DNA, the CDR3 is TGTGCCTGTTCAGGGTCTGGAAACACCATATATTTT. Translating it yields CACSGSGNTIYF.

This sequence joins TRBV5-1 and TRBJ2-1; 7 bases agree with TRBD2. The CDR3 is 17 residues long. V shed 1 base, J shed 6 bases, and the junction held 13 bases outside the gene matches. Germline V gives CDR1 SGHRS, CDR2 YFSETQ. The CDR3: CASSLYGGGEPGNEQFF. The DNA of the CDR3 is TGCGCCAGCAGCTTGTATGGTGGGGGGGAACCTGGCAATGAGCAGTTCTTC.

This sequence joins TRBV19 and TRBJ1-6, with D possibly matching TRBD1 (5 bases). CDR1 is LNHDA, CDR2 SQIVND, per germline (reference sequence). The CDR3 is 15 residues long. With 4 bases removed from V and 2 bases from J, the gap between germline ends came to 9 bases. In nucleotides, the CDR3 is TGTGCCAGTAGTAGCGGGGCTGCCTATAATTCACCCCTCCACTTT. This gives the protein CASSSGAAYNSPLHF.

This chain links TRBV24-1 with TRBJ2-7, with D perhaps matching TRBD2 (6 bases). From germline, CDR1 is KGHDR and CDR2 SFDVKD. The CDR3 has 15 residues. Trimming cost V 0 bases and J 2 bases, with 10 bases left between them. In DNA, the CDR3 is TGTGCCACCAGTGATTTGTCGGGAGACACCTACGAGCAGTACTTC. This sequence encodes CATSDLSGDTYEQYF.

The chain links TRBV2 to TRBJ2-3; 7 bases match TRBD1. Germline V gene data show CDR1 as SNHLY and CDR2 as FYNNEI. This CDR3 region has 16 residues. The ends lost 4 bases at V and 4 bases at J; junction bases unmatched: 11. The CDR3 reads CASSGPGQTMADTQYF. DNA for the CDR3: TGTGCCAGCAGTGGACCGGGACAGACAATGGCAGATACGCAGTATTTT.

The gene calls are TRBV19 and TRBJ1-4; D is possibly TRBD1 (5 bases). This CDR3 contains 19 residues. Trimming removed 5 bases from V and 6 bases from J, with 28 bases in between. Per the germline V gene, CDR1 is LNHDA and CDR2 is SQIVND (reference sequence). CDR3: CASSRASGTSVDIHEKLFF. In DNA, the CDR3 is TGTGCCAGTAGTCGCGCCTCAGGGACGTCGGTTGACATCCATGAAAAACTGTTTTTT.

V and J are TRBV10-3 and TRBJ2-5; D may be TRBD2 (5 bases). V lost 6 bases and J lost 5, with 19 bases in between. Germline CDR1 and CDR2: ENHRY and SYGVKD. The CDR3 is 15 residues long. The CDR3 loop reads CAISENPSGRETQYF. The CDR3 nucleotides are TGTGCCATCAGCGAGAACCCCAGCGGTAGGGAGACCCAGTACTTC.

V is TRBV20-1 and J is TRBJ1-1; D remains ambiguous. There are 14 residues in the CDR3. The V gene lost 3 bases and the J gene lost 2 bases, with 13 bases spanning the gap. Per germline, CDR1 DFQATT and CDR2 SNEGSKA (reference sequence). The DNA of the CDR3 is TGCAGTGCTAGTGAGGGAGTGATAAACACTGAAGCTTTCTTT. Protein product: CSASEGVINTEAFF.

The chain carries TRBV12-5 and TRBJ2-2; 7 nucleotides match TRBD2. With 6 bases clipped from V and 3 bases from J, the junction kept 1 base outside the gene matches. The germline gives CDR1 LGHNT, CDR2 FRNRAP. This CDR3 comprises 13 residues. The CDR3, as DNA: TGTGCTAGTGGAGCGGGATACACCGGGGAGCTGTTTTTT. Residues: CASGAGYTGELFF.

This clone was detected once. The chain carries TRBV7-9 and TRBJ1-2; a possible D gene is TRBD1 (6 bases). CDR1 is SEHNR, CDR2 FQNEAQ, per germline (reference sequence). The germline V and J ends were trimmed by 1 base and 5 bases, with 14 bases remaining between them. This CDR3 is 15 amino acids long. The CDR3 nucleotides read TGTGCCAGCAGCTTAGTGCAGGGGACGGCTTATGGCTACACCTTC. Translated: CASSLVQGTAYGYTF.

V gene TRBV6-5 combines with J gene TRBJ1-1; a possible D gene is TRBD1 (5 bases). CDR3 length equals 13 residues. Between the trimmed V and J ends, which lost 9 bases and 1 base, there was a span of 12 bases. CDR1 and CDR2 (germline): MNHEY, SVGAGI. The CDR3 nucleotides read TGTGCCAGTCGAACCGACAGGAACACTGAAGCTTTCTTT. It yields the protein CASRTDRNTEAFF.